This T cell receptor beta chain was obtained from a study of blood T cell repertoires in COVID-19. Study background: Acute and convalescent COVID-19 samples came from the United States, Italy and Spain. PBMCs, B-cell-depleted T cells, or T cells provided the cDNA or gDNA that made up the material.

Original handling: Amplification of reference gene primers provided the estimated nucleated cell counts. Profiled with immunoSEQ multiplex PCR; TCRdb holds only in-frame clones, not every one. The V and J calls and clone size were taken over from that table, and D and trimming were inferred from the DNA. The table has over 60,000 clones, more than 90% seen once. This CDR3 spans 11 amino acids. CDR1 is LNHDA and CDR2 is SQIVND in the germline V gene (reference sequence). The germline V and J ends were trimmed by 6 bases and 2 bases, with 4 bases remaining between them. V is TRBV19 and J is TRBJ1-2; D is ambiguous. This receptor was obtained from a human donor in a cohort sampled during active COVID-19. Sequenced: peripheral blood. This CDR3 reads CASSRNYGYTF. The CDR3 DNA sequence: TGTGCCAGTAGCAGAAACTATGGCTACACCTTC.